This note documents a single T cell receptor (beta chain) sequence. The protocol was immunoSEQ multiplex PCR, while the TCRdb copy is restricted to in-frame clones and leaves out a portion. The table lists hundreds of thousands of clones, about 92% of them singletons. The data are from a study of shared clonotypes between healthy human individuals. Whole-study context: The cohort had a couple of women and three men, ages 18 to 49.

Naive CD8 isolation took CD45RO-negative cells positively selected for CCR7 and excluded terminally differentiated effector memory CD45RA+ cells. This CDR3 contains 13 residues. The germline V gene has CDR1 SQVTM and CDR2 ANQGSEA. Trimming left V 7 bases short and J 5 bases short, with 15 bases between. This sequence was found in a man aged 25-45 years in good health. Sequencing used naive CD8+ T cells sorted from blood. The chain is built from TRBV29-1 and TRBJ1-5; D gene ambiguous. The CDR3 sequence: CSGSTSFDQPQHF. The CDR3 DNA is TGCAGCGGATCTACGTCCTTTGATCAGCCCCAGCATTTT.